Listed below are T cell receptor beta chains from one sample, sequenced in a study of radiation and T cells in renal cell carcinoma. Some clones are missing from TCRdb's copy, which holds only in-frame ones; the method was immunoSEQ multiplex PCR. The profile shows 130,000 or so clones, approximately 87% of them singletons. The source material was blood, sampled from a patient whose treatment included radiotherapy and nephrectomy. All receptors come from a woman in her fifties or sixties with renal cell carcinoma. The CDR3 runs from the conserved cysteine through the conserved F or W. A D gene is named only where the DNA matches it firmly. Size is stated for part of the rows, as once, few or many counts, or as a class when the clone is expanded.

TRBD1,14,.,TRBV13,TRBJ1-2,CASSLNRGSYGYTF,TGTGCCAGCAGCTTAAACAGGGGGTCCTATGGCTACACCTTC
.,14,.,TRBV5-1,TRBJ2-5,CASSLGQGKETQYF,TGCGCCAGCAGCTTGGGGCAGGGAAAAGAGACCCAGTACTTC
.,15,.,TRBV11-2,TRBJ1-4,CASSLGSLGNEKLFF,TGTGCCAGCAGCTTAGGTTCCTTGGGGAATGAAAAACTGTTTTTT
TRBD2,17,.,TRBV19,TRBJ2-2,CASTWGGGRTNTGELFF,TGTGCCAGCACTTGGGGGGGCGGGAGGACGAACACCGGGGAGCTGTTTTTT
TRBD1,13,.,TRBV5-6,TRBJ1-1,CASSLLGQTEAFF,TGTGCCAGCAGCTTGCTGGGACAGACTGAAGCTTTCTTT
.,12,.,TRBV7-9,TRBJ2-7,CASSLEFGEQYF,TGTGCCAGCAGCTTAGAGTTTGGCGAGCAGTACTTC
.,13,once,TRBV6-5,TRBJ1-6,CASTGAYNSPLHF,TGTGCCAGCACCGGGGCCTATAATTCACCCCTCCACTTT
TRBD2,15,.,TRBV9,TRBJ2-7,CASSVGGLVLYEQYF,TGTGCCAGCAGCGTAGGGGGACTAGTGCTCTACGAGCAGTACTTC
TRBD2,18,.,TRBV9,TRBJ2-5,CASSAAPGTSGRQGTQYF,TGTGCCAGCAGCGCCGCCCCGGGGACTAGCGGGAGGCAGGGGACCCAGTACTTC
.,13,.,TRBV7-9,TRBJ1-2,CASSLARGEGYTF,TGTGCCAGCAGCTTAGCGCGCGGGGAAGGCTACACCTTC
.,14,.,TRBV6-6,TRBJ1-2,CASSRRQYSYGYTF,TGTGCCAGCAGTCGACGACAGTACTCCTATGGCTACACCTTC
TRBD2,14,.,TRBV25-1,TRBJ2-7,CASSWTSGPYEQYF,TGTGCCAGCAGCTGGACTAGCGGGCCCTACGAGCAGTACTTC
.,16,.,TRBV5-1,TRBJ2-1,CASSLGGSGSYNEQFF,TGCGCCAGCAGCTTGGGAGGGAGTGGCTCCTACAATGAGCAGTTCTTC
.,13,.,TRBV6-6,TRBJ1-4,CASSYSRNEKLFF,TGTGCCAGCAGTTACTCTCGGAATGAAAAACTGTTTTTT
TRBD2,14,.,TRBV5-1,TRBJ2-1,CASSHGTSVDEQFF,TGCGCCAGCAGCCACGGGACTAGCGTAGATGAGCAGTTCTTC